There are many counts of the clone carrying this TCR beta chain. The data are from a study of glioma-infiltrating T cells. TCR alpha and beta CDR3 regions were amplified from RNA using iRepertoire nested multiplex PCR. TCRdb redid the calling of the multiplex PCR reads with MiXCR, one entry per CDR3 protein. The sample yields over 100,000 distinct CDR3 sequences, less than 30% seen once. Germline CDR1 is LGHNA and CDR2 is YNFKEQ. The J segment lost 3 bases and the V segment lost 3 bases, leaving 3 bases of the junction unmatched. The CDR3 covers 16 residues. The specimen was glioma tissue, nonneoplastic brain tissue, or PBMCs (not recorded which). The chain joins TRBV4-2 to TRBJ2-1; 12 positions match TRBD2. The source of this sequence is a human donor with low-grade glioma or glioblastoma, undergoing nonglioma brain surgery, or in good health (not recorded which). The CDR3 DNA reads as TGTGCCAGCAGCCATGAGACTAGCGGGGGCTACAATGAGCAGTTCTTC. Amino acid sequence: CASSHETSGGYNEQFF.